This TCR beta chain was identified during a study of blood T cell repertoires in COVID-19. Overall study: Sample material is recorded as cDNA or gDNA derived from T cells, B-cell-depleted T cells, or PBMCs.

Cohorts were based on clinical histories the participants reported. As handled by the study authors: Nucleated cell number was recorded as an estimate derived from reference gene primer amplification. Assay used: immunoSEQ multiplex PCR; TCRdb lists only in-frame clones, some missing. The V and J calls and clone size were taken over from that table, and D and trimming were inferred from the DNA. The top ten hold 0.95% to 1.2% of the sample, which has fewer than 300,000 clones, over 75% seen once. Germline CDR1 is SGHTA and CDR2 is FQGNSA. Losses at the gene ends were 3 bases for V and 2 bases for J; bases not matched to a gene: 3. The CDR3 sequence is 17 residues long.

What was sequenced was PBMCs or T cells enriched from blood (not recorded which). The source of this sequence is a young woman who had recovered from COVID-19. This chain joins TRBV7-2 and TRBJ2-2; 13 bases map to TRBD2. CDR3 loop: CASSLTSGRSNTGELFF. CDR3 sequence (DNA): TGTGCCAGCAGCTTGACTAGCGGGAGGTCCAACACCGGGGAGCTGTTTTTT.